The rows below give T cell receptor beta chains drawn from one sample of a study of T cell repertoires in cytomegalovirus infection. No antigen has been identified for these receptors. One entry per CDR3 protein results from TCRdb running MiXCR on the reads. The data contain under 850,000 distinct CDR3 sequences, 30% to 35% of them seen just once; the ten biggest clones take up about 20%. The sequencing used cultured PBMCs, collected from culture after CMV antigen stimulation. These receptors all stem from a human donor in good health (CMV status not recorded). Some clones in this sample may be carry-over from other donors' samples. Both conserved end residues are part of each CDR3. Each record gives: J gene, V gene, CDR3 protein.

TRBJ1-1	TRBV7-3	CASSTKTLNTEAFF
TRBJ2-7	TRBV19	CASRPGSGGHYEQYF
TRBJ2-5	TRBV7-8	CASMGSGQETQYF
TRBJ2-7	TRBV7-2	CASSPSLYEQYF
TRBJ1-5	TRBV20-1	CSAISGTGSNQPQHF
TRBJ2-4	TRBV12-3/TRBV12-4	CASSLVGKVPKNIQYF
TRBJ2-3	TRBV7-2	CASSRDAGADTQYF
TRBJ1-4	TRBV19	CASSFQDRASEKLFF
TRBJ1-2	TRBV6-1	CASWPPGGYGYTF
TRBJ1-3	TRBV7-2	CASSLSASSGNTIYF
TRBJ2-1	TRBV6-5	CASSYSFDNEQFF
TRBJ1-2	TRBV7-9	CASSLSGQEPVYGYTF
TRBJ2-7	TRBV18	CASSPSRIPNYEQYF
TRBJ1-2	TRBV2	CASSGDRTGFGYTF
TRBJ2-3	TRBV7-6	CASSPQGGTFPDTQYF
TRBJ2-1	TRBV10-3	CATRGMAGGPVDEQFF
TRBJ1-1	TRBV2	CASSEAAGGGTEAFF
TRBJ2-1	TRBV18	CTSSLTGDNEQFF
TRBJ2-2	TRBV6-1	CASSGQGYVTGELFF
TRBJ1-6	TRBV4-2	CASSQDDPNSPLHF
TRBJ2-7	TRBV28	CASSSTVQYF
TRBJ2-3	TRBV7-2	CASSPYRTDTQYF
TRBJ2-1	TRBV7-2	CASSLLHSGLNEQFF
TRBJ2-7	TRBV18	CASSPLGTGIEQYF
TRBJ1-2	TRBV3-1	CASSQDFGPSYGYTF
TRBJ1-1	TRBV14	CASSQELFADRVGSEAFF
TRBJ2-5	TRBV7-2	CASSLGEGLETQYF
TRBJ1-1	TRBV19	CASSIIRGGGEAFF
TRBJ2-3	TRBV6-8	CASSSLSRPDTQYF
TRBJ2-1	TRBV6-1	CASSLIRTEYSYNEQFF
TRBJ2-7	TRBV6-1	CASSVGDSTYEQYF
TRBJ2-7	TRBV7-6	CASSRGQGGYEQYF
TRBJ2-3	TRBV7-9	CASSLPSGSTDTQYF
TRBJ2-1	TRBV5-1	CASSPTQADNEQFF
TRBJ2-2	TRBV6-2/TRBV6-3	CASRREPGELFF
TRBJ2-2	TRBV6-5	CASSYSVGSFSSGELFF
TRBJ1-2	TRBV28	CASSTGVPDGYTF
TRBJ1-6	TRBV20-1	CSATTVNNSPLHF
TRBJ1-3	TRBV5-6	CASSQAGISGNTIYF
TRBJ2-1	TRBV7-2	CASSLISGTGGTNEQFF
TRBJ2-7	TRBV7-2	CASSPSPMSEQYF
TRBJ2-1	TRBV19	CASSIPGAPFYNEQFF
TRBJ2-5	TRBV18	CASSPSHELRETQYF
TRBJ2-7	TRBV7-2	CASSYARGYEQYF
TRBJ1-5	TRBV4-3	CASSQDSGGNQPQHF
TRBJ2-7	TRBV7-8	CASSLDRGRLYEQYF